This entry is about one TCR beta chain. This record belongs to a study of STAT5B mutations in CD4+ large granular lymphocyte leukemia. Measured with immunoSEQ multiplex PCR; TCRdb has only the in-frame clones, and not every one. The table has around 50,000 clones, roughly four fifths seen once. CDR1 and CDR2 (germline): SGHRS, YFSETQ. The CDR3 length is 15 residues. The germline V and J ends were trimmed by 4 bases and 3 bases, with 17 bases remaining between them. J is TRBJ2-7 and V is TRBV5-1; D ambiguous. The sequence came from a human donor in good health. Sequenced sample: CD4+ T cells from blood buffy coats. As DNA, the CDR3 is TGCGCCAGCAGCCCGGCATCAGGCGCCAACTACGAGCAGTACTTC. Protein sequence: CASSPASGANYEQYF.